These T cell receptor beta chains were read from a single sample in a study of blood T cell repertoires in COVID-19. The protocol was immunoSEQ multiplex PCR, while the TCRdb copy is restricted to in-frame clones and leaves out a portion. The sample has roughly 250,000 clones, about 88% seen once. Sequenced material: peripheral blood. The receptors shown here come from a man aged 60 to 69 who had recovered from COVID-19. The CDR3 runs from the conserved cysteine through the conserved F or W. The order of the fields is clone size, J gene, CDR3 length, D gene, V gene, CDR3 DNA, CDR3 protein. The D gene is left open where the match is weak. The size of a clone is reported for some rows only, either as once, few or many, or as a class for expanded clones.

clone_size: -; j_call: TRBJ2-5; cdr3_length: 17; d_call: TRBD2; v_call: TRBV5-6; cdr3_nt: TGTGCCAGCAGCTTGTTCCGGACTAGCGCGTACCAAGAGACCCAGTACTTC; cdr3_aa: CASSLFRTSAYQETQYF
clone_size: -; j_call: TRBJ1-4; cdr3_length: 13; d_call: TRBD1; v_call: TRBV2; cdr3_nt: TGTGCCGGAAGGACAGGGGATTGGGAAAAACTGTTTTTT; cdr3_aa: CAGRTGDWEKLFF
clone_size: -; j_call: TRBJ1-2; cdr3_length: 13; d_call: TRBD1; v_call: TRBV6-5; cdr3_nt: TGTGCCAGCAGTCAGGGGGCTGACTATGGCTACACCTTC; cdr3_aa: CASSQGADYGYTF
clone_size: -; j_call: TRBJ2-1; cdr3_length: 15; d_call: -; v_call: TRBV7-2; cdr3_nt: TGTGCCAGCAGCCCCCAGGGGTTCGGGAACAATGAGCAGTTCTTC; cdr3_aa: CASSPQGFGNNEQFF
clone_size: -; j_call: TRBJ2-5; cdr3_length: 15; d_call: TRBD2; v_call: TRBV4-1; cdr3_nt: TGCGCCAGCAGCCAGGAAAGCGGGGGGGGGAAGACCCAGTACTTC; cdr3_aa: CASSQESGGGKTQYF
clone_size: few; j_call: TRBJ1-5; cdr3_length: 15; d_call: -; v_call: TRBV19; cdr3_nt: TGTGCCAGTAGTATTCAGGCCCCAGCGGTCGCCCCCCAGCATTTT; cdr3_aa: CASSIQAPAVAPQHF
clone_size: once; j_call: TRBJ1-6; cdr3_length: 16; d_call: TRBD1; v_call: TRBV6-5; cdr3_nt: TGTGCCAGCAGTTACACCGCCGGACAGGGGAATTCACCCCTCCACTTT; cdr3_aa: CASSYTAGQGNSPLHF
clone_size: -; j_call: TRBJ1-5; cdr3_length: 14; d_call: -; v_call: TRBV24-1; cdr3_nt: TGTGCCACCAGTGATGCTAAGAACAATCAGCCCCAGCATTTT; cdr3_aa: CATSDAKNNQPQHF
clone_size: -; j_call: TRBJ2-3; cdr3_length: 17; d_call: TRBD2; v_call: TRBV30; cdr3_nt: TGTGCCTGGAGCGATACCCGGACTAGCGGGGTAACAGATACGCAGTATTTT; cdr3_aa: CAWSDTRTSGVTDTQYF
clone_size: -; j_call: TRBJ1-3; cdr3_length: 17; d_call: -; v_call: TRBV7-2; cdr3_nt: TGTGCCAGCAGCTCCTCAGCGACAGGTAGCTCTGGAAACACCATATATTTT; cdr3_aa: CASSSSATGSSGNTIYF
clone_size: -; j_call: TRBJ2-7; cdr3_length: 15; d_call: -; v_call: TRBV5-1; cdr3_nt: TGCGCCAGCAGCCAGGTTTCAGGGAATGACTACGAGCAGTACTTC; cdr3_aa: CASSQVSGNDYEQYF
clone_size: -; j_call: TRBJ1-2; cdr3_length: 14; d_call: -; v_call: TRBV9; cdr3_nt: TGTGCCAGCAGCGTAGGGGCAGGGGACTATGGCTACACCTTC; cdr3_aa: CASSVGAGDYGYTF
clone_size: -; j_call: TRBJ2-5; cdr3_length: 17; d_call: TRBD2; v_call: TRBV7-2; cdr3_nt: TGTGCCAGCAGCTTACGAGCTAGCGGGGTATACCAAGAGACCCAGTACTTC; cdr3_aa: CASSLRASGVYQETQYF
clone_size: few; j_call: TRBJ1-1; cdr3_length: 15; d_call: TRBD1; v_call: TRBV29-1; cdr3_nt: TGCAGCGCTCAAACAGGGGGCGCGGGGAACACTGAAGCTTTCTTT; cdr3_aa: CSAQTGGAGNTEAFF
clone_size: few; j_call: TRBJ1-5; cdr3_length: 16; d_call: TRBD1; v_call: TRBV7-8; cdr3_nt: TGTGCCAGCAGCTTAGAGGGACAGGGTTTCAATCAGCCCCAGCATTTT; cdr3_aa: CASSLEGQGFNQPQHF
clone_size: -; j_call: TRBJ2-2; cdr3_length: 15; d_call: TRBD1; v_call: TRBV11-3; cdr3_nt: TGTGCCAGCAGCGCGGACAGGGGAAGAACCGGGGAGCTGTTTTTT; cdr3_aa: CASSADRGRTGELFF
clone_size: -; j_call: TRBJ2-2; cdr3_length: 16; d_call: -; v_call: TRBV25-1; cdr3_nt: TGTGCCAGCAGTGGGGGACAAATCGCGAACACCGGGGAGCTGTTTTTT; cdr3_aa: CASSGGQIANTGELFF
clone_size: -; j_call: TRBJ1-1; cdr3_length: 14; d_call: -; v_call: TRBV10-3; cdr3_nt: TGTGCCATCAAGGCGAGGGAGGAGGTAGCTGAAGCTTTCTTT; cdr3_aa: CAIKAREEVAEAFF
clone_size: -; j_call: TRBJ1-5; cdr3_length: 13; d_call: -; v_call: TRBV11-2; cdr3_nt: TGTGCCAGCAGCGCGGGCAGAAATCAGCCCCAGCATTTT; cdr3_aa: CASSAGRNQPQHF
clone_size: -; j_call: TRBJ1-5; cdr3_length: 17; d_call: -; v_call: TRBV10-3; cdr3_nt: TGTGCCATCAGTGAGCTCCCATCCTGGCAGAACAATCAGCCCCAGCATTTT; cdr3_aa: CAISELPSWQNNQPQHF
clone_size: once; j_call: TRBJ1-2; cdr3_length: 15; d_call: -; v_call: TRBV5-1; cdr3_nt: TGCGCCAGCAACCCGGAGCATGGCGGAGCTCGTGGCTACACCTTC; cdr3_aa: CASNPEHGGARGYTF
clone_size: -; j_call: TRBJ1-1; cdr3_length: 13; d_call: -; v_call: TRBV19; cdr3_nt: TGTGCCACTACTTGGACTGTGAACACTGAAGCTTTCTTT; cdr3_aa: CATTWTVNTEAFF
clone_size: -; j_call: TRBJ2-1; cdr3_length: 16; d_call: TRBD2; v_call: TRBV7-3; cdr3_nt: TGTGCCAGCAGCTTGGGACTAGCGGGGGGTTGGAATGAGCAGTTCTTC; cdr3_aa: CASSLGLAGGWNEQFF
clone_size: -; j_call: TRBJ1-2; cdr3_length: 15; d_call: -; v_call: TRBV4-1; cdr3_nt: TGCGCCAGCAGCCCCCTGGTGGAGGGTACTTGGGGCTACACCTTC; cdr3_aa: CASSPLVEGTWGYTF
clone_size: once; j_call: TRBJ1-4; cdr3_length: 16; d_call: -; v_call: TRBV18; cdr3_nt: TGTGCCAGCTCACATCAAGTAGTCTCAACTAATGAAAAACTGTTTTTT; cdr3_aa: CASSHQVVSTNEKLFF
clone_size: -; j_call: TRBJ2-3; cdr3_length: 15; d_call: -; v_call: TRBV10-1; cdr3_nt: TGCGCCAGCAGTGAGTTCGGGACACCCACAGATACGCAGTATTTT; cdr3_aa: CASSEFGTPTDTQYF
clone_size: once; j_call: TRBJ1-2; cdr3_length: 13; d_call: -; v_call: TRBV3-1/TRBV3-2; cdr3_nt: TGTGCCAGCAGCCAAGATGGCTACAGGGGCTACACCTTC; cdr3_aa: CASSQDGYRGYTF
clone_size: -; j_call: TRBJ2-5; cdr3_length: 16; d_call: -; v_call: TRBV7-6; cdr3_nt: TGTGCCAGCAGCTCCAACTCAGGGGAGATTAAGGAGACCCAGTACTTC; cdr3_aa: CASSSNSGEIKETQYF
clone_size: -; j_call: TRBJ2-1; cdr3_length: 13; d_call: -; v_call: TRBV6-5; cdr3_nt: TGTGCCAGCAGCGAGACACCACTCAGCCCTAAGTTCTTC; cdr3_aa: CASSETPLSPKFF
clone_size: -; j_call: TRBJ2-7; cdr3_length: 16; d_call: TRBD2; v_call: TRBV12-5; cdr3_nt: TGTGCTAGTGGTTTGCGGCGGGGGGGGAGCTCCTACGAGCAGTACTTC; cdr3_aa: CASGLRRGGSSYEQYF
clone_size: few; j_call: TRBJ1-1; cdr3_length: 13; d_call: -; v_call: TRBV9; cdr3_nt: TGTGCCAGCAGCGTAGCGGGGGGCGCGGCAGCTTTCTTT; cdr3_aa: CASSVAGGAAAFF
clone_size: -; j_call: TRBJ2-3; cdr3_length: 13; d_call: TRBD1; v_call: TRBV27; cdr3_nt: TGTGCCAGCCGGACAGGGGTTTTGGATACGCAGTATTTT; cdr3_aa: CASRTGVLDTQYF
clone_size: -; j_call: TRBJ1-5; cdr3_length: 15; d_call: -; v_call: TRBV20-1; cdr3_nt: TGCAGTGCTAGTCCAGGACAGTCGAGCAATCAGCCCCAGCATTTT; cdr3_aa: CSASPGQSSNQPQHF
clone_size: -; j_call: TRBJ2-7; cdr3_length: 16; d_call: -; v_call: TRBV5-1; cdr3_nt: TGCGCCAGCAGCTTGGGGCGCAGGGATGCCTCCTACGAGCAGTACTTC; cdr3_aa: CASSLGRRDASYEQYF
clone_size: once; j_call: TRBJ1-5; cdr3_length: 17; d_call: TRBD1; v_call: TRBV4-1; cdr3_nt: TGCGCCAGCAGCCTCCCCAGCGACAGGGGAGCGAGTCAGCCCCAGCATTTT; cdr3_aa: CASSLPSDRGASQPQHF
clone_size: -; j_call: TRBJ2-2; cdr3_length: 16; d_call: TRBD1; v_call: TRBV4-2; cdr3_nt: TGTGCCAGCAGCCAGGGACCCGGGACAGGGGCCGGGGAGCTGTTTTTT; cdr3_aa: CASSQGPGTGAGELFF
clone_size: -; j_call: TRBJ2-2; cdr3_length: 22; d_call: TRBD2; v_call: TRBV6-6; cdr3_nt: TGTGCCAGCAGCTACGAAGGGCCCTCAGGGCTAGCGGGTAATAAGAACACCGGGGAGCTGTTTTTT; cdr3_aa: CASSYEGPSGLAGNKNTGELFF
clone_size: -; j_call: TRBJ1-2; cdr3_length: 14; d_call: -; v_call: TRBV19; cdr3_nt: TGTGCCAGTACCCTACCAGCGGGTGGGAATGGCTACACCTTC; cdr3_aa: CASTLPAGGNGYTF